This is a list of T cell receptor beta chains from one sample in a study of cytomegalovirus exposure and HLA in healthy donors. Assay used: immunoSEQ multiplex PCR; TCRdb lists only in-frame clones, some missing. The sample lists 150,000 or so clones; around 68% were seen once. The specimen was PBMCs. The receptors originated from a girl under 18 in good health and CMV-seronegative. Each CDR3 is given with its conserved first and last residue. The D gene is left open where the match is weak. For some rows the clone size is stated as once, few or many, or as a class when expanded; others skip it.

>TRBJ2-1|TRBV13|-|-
TGTGCCAGCAGCTCCTCCTACCTCTACCGGGATGAGCAGTTCTTC
CASSSSYLYRDEQFF
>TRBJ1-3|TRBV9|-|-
TGTGCCAGCAGGGGACTCTCTGGAAACACCATATATTTT
CASRGLSGNTIYF
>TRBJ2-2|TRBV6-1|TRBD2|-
TGTGCCAGCAGTGGACTAGCGGGGGGGGGTGGCACCGGGGAGCTGTTTTTT
CASSGLAGGGGTGELFF
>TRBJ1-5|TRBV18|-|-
TGTGCCAGCTCACCACGTACTACAGGGAGCTCCAATCAGCCCCAGCATTTT
CASSPRTTGSSNQPQHF
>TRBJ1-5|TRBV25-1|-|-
TGTGCCAGCAGTGAACTGAGGACTGGTCAGCCCCAGCATTTT
CASSELRTGQPQHF
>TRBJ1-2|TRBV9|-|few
TGTGCCAGCAGTAACACTAGCCGGGGGGCCAGTGGCTACACCTTC
CASSNTSRGASGYTF
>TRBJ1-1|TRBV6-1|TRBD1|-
TGTGCCACCGGGACAGGGGCGTTGAACACTGAAGCTTTCTTT
CATGTGALNTEAFF
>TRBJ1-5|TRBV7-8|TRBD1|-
TGTGCCAGCAGGAAACTATCCGGGACAGCTCAGCCCCAGCATTTT
CASRKLSGTAQPQHF
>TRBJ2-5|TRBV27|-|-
TGTGCCAGCAGTAGACTAGAGGCCGGGGAGGAGACCCAGTACTTC
CASSRLEAGEETQYF
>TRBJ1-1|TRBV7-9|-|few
TGTGCCAGCAGCCTAGACTGGGCTTTCTTT
CASSLDWAFF
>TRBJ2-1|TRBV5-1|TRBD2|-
TGCGCCAGCAGCTTCCGAGGACTAGCGGGGGGTAAGAATGAGCAGTTCTTC
CASSFRGLAGGKNEQFF
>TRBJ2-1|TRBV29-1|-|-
TGCAGCGTTGGCTCGCGCTCCTACAATGAGCAGTTCTTC
CSVGSRSYNEQFF
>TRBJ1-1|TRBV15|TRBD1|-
TGTGCCGCCTCGAGACAGGGGACGTCTGAAGCTTTCTTT
CAASRQGTSEAFF
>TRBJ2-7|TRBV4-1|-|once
TGCGCCAGCAGCCAAGATCGGGTGACGGGGGGCCTAACCTACGAGCAGTACTTC
CASSQDRVTGGLTYEQYF
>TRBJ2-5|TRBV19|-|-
TGTGCCAGTAGTCCCCCACGGGCGGGGCTAGAGACCCAGTACTTC
CASSPPRAGLETQYF
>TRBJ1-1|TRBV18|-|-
TGTGCCAGCTCACCACCGACCAGAGGAGGCACTGAAGCTTTCTTT
CASSPPTRGGTEAFF
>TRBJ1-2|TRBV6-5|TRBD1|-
TGTGCCAGCTCCCGGTCCTTAGGACAGGGTGCAGGCTACACCTTC
CASSRSLGQGAGYTF
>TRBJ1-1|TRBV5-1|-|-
TGCGCCAGCAGCCTCGGGTGGAACACTGAAGCTTTCTTT
CASSLGWNTEAFF
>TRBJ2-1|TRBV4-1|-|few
TGCGCCAGCAGCCTGGAGGCGACTGGAGGGATCGATGAGCAGTTCTTC
CASSLEATGGIDEQFF
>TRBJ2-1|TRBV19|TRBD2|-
TGTGCCAGTAGTATAGATCCCCAGCGGGGGGGCGTTTATGAGCAGTTCTTC
CASSIDPQRGGVYEQFF
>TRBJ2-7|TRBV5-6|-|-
TGTGCCAGCAGCTTGGCCCGGAGGCCCTACGAGCAGTACTTC
CASSLARRPYEQYF
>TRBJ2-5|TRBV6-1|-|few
TGTGCCAGCAGTGGTGGCCAGGGAGAGACCCAGTACTTC
CASSGGQGETQYF
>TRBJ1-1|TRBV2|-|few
TGTGCCTATTCAGAGAGCGGGCTCAACACTGAAGCTTTCTTT
CAYSESGLNTEAFF
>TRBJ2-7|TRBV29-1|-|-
TGCAGCGTAGTAAGAGAGGACAGTACCTACGAGCAGTACTTC
CSVVREDSTYEQYF
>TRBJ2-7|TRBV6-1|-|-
TGTGCCAGCAGTGAGCTGGACTACTACGAGCAGTACTTC
CASSELDYYEQYF
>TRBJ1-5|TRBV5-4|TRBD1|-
TGTGCCAGCAGCACTGGGACAGACACTTATAGCAATCAGCCCCAGCATTTT
CASSTGTDTYSNQPQHF
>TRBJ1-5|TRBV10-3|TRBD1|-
TGTGCCATCAGCGGACAGGGGGAACAGCCCCAGCATTTT
CAISGQGEQPQHF
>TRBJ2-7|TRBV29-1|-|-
TGCAGCGTGTCGGTAGGTGCGGTTGGCGAGCAGTACTTC
CSVSVGAVGEQYF
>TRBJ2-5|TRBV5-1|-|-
TGCGCCAGCATTGGCAGACAACAAGAGACCCAGTACTTC
CASIGRQQETQYF
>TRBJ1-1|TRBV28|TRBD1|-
TGTGCCAGCAGTTACGACAGGGTGGGGTATGAAGCTTTCTTT
CASSYDRVGYEAFF
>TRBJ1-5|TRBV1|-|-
TGCACCGCTCCGAGACATTTTTATAGCAATCAGCCCCAGCATTTT
CTAPRHFYSNQPQHF
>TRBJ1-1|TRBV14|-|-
TGTGCCAGCAGCCAGGAGGGACGGACTGAAGCTTTCTTT
CASSQEGRTEAFF